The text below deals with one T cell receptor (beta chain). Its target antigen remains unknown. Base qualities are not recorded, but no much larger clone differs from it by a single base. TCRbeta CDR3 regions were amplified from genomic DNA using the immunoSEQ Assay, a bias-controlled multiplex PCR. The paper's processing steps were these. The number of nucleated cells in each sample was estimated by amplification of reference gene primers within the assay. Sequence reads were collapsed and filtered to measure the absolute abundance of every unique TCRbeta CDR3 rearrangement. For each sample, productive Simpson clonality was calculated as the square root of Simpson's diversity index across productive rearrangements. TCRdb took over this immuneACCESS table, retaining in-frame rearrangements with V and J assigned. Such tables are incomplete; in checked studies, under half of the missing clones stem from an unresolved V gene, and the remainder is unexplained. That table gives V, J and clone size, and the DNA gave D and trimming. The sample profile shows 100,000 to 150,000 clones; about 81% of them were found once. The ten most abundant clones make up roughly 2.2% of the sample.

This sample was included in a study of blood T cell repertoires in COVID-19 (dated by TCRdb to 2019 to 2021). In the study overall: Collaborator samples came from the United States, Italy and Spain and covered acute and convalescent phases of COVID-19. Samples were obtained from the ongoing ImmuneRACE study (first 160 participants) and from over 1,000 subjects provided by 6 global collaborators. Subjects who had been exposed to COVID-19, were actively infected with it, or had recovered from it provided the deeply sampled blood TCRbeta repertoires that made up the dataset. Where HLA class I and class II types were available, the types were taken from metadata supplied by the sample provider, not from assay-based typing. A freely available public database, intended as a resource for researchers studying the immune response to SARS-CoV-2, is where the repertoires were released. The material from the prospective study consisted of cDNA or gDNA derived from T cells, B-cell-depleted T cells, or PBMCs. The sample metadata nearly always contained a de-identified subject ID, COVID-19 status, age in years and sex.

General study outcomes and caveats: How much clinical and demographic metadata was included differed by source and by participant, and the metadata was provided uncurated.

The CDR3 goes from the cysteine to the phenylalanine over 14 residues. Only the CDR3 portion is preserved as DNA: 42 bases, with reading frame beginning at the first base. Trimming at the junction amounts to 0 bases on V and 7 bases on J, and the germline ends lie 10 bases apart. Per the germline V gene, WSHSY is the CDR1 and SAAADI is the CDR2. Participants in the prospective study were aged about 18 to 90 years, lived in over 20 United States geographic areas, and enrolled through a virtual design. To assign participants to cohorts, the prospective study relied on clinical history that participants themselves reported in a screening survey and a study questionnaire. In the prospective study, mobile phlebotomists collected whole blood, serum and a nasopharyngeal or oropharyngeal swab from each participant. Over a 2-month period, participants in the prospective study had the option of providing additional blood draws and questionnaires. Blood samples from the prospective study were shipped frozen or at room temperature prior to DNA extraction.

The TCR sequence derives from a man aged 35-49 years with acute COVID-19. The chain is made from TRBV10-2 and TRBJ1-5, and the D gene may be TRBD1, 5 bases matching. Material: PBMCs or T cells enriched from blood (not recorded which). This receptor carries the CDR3 CASSESRGGQPQHF. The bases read TGCGCCAGCAGTGAGTCGAGGGGAGGCCAGCCCCAGCATTTT.